The entry below gives a single T cell receptor (beta chain) sequence along with its context. The source of the sample is a study of blood T cell repertoires in COVID-19. About the research overall: Material from acute and convalescent COVID-19 was sourced from the United States, Italy and Spain. PBMCs, B-cell-depleted T cells, or T cells were the source of the cDNA or gDNA that made up the material.

CDR3 size: 15 residues. Germline assignment: CDR1 SGHTA and CDR2 FQGTGA. The V end lost 1 base, the J end lost 4 bases, and 12 bases lay between the germline ends. As originally analysed: Researchers report that nucleated cell counts were estimated from reference gene primer amplification. Method: immunoSEQ multiplex PCR; TCRdb's copy keeps in-frame clones and lacks some. V and J calls plus clone size are reproduced from that table; the DNA served to infer D and trimming. Here the sample spans about 220,000 clones, around 82% being singletons. The clonotype comes from a woman aged 55-70 years with acute or convalescent COVID-19. This chain joins TRBV7-3 and TRBJ2-3; tentative D call: TRBD2 (7 bases). Sequenced sample: peripheral blood. In nucleotides, the CDR3 is TGTGCCAGCAGCTTAAGGGGGGGCCGTCCAGATACGCAGTATTTT. Residues: CASSLRGGRPDTQYF.